This T cell receptor (beta chain) was captured in a study of shared clonotypes between healthy human individuals. TCRdb keeps only in-frame clones here, not all; method: immunoSEQ multiplex PCR. This repertoire shows 800,000 to 1,200,000 clones, about 80% found once; its top ten account for 0.4% to 0.55%. There are 15 residues in the CDR3. Trimming took 6 bases from V and 6 from J, leaving 18 bases between them. The germline gives CDR1 MDHEN, CDR2 SYDVKM. Details on this clone: Its antigen remains unknown.

Study outcomes and limitations: All-four-donor shared clonotypes had higher generation probabilities than non-shared clonotypes did. Large sequencing depth failed to make sorted-subset sequencing complete, rarefaction showed.

The gene calls are TRBV28 and TRBJ1-5; D perhaps matches TRBD1 (6 bases). Material for sequencing was memory CD4+ T cells from PBMCs. Subset meaning: CD45RA-negative fraction. This clonotype was sampled from a man younger than 30 in good health. Some clones in this sample may be carry-over from other donors' samples. CDR3 in amino acids: CASRSGGQLFQPQHF. The CDR3 DNA follows: TGTGCCAGCAGATCAGGTGGACAGCTCTTTCAGCCCCAGCATTTT.